This T cell receptor (beta chain) originates from a study of blood T cell repertoires in COVID-19. About the study: Whether acute or convalescent, the COVID-19 samples came from the United States, Italy and Spain. PBMCs, B-cell-depleted T cells, or T cells provided the cDNA or gDNA that made up the material.

In the study's own analysis: How many nucleated cells were present was estimated from reference gene primer amplification. The data were produced by immunoSEQ multiplex PCR, yet TCRdb's version contains in-frame clones alone and is incomplete. V and J calls and clone size come straight from that table; D and trimming were deduced from the DNA. The sample has 200,000 to 250,000 clones, roughly 87% seen once. Unmatched junction bases numbered 12, after V lost 3 bases and J lost 0 bases. The CDR3 runs to 20 residues. The germline gives CDR1 PRHDT, CDR2 FYEKMQ (reference sequence). Those who participated ranged in age from 18 to 89 years and resided in roughly 26 US areas.

This receptor was obtained from a man aged 18-30 years with acute COVID-19. Sample: PBMCs or T cells enriched from blood (not recorded which). The chain combines TRBV13 with TRBJ2-1; 12 bases line up with TRBD2. The CDR3 reads CASSFYLAGGPFDSYNEQFF. In nucleotides, the CDR3 is TGTGCCAGCAGCTTCTATCTAGCGGGAGGGCCTTTTGACTCCTACAATGAGCAGTTCTTC.